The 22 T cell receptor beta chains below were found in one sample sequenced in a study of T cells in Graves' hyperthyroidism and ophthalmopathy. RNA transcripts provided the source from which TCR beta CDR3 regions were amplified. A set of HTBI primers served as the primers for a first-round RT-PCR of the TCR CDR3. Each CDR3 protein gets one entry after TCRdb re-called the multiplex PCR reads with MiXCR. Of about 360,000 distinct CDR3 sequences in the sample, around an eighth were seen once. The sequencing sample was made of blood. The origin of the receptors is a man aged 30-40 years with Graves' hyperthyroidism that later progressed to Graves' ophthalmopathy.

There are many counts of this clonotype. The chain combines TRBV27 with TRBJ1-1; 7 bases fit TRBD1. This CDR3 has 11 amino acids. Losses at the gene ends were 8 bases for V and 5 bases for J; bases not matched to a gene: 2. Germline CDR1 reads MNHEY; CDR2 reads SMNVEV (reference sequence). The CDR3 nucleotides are TGTGCCAGCTACAGGGGAACTGAAGCTTTCTTT. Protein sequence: CASYRGTEAFF.

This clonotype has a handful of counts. CDR3 sequence reads: CASSTNSGGTDTQYF. For the CDR3, the DNA is TGTGCCAGCAGTACGAACAGTGGCGGCACAGATACGCAGTATTTT. The J gene is TRBJ2-3, the V gene TRBV28, with D unclear. This CDR3 comprises 15 residues. V was trimmed by 5 bases and J by 1 base, leaving 13 bases between them. Looked up from germline, CDR1 is MDHEN and CDR2 is SYDVKM.

CDR3 residues: CSVEIRTSYGYTF. The CDR3 coding sequence is TGCAGCGTTGAAATTAGGACGAGCTATGGCTACACCTTC. V is TRBV29-1 and J is TRBJ1-2; the D is unclear. The ends were cut back, 2 bases at V and 4 bases at J, with 11 bases in the middle. There are 13 residues in the CDR3. Germline V CDR1 and CDR2: SQVTM, ANQGSEA.

The CDR3 bases are TGCAGTGCTAGAGATTTCGCAGGGTTGGGCTACACCTTC. Amino acid sequence: CSARDFAGLGYTF. The chain is built from TRBV20-1 and TRBJ1-2; D possibly corresponds to TRBD1 (5 bases). Trimming stripped 0 bases from V and 8 bases from J, with 13 bases between. CDR1 DFQATT and CDR2 SNEGSKA come from the germline V gene (reference sequence). The length of the CDR3 is 13 residues.

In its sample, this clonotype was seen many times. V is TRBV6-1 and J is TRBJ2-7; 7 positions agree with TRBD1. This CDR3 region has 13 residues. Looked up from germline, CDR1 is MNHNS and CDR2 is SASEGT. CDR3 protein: CVLGGRVLYEQYF. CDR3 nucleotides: TGTGTTCTAGGGGGCAGGGTCCTCTACGAGCAGTACTTC.

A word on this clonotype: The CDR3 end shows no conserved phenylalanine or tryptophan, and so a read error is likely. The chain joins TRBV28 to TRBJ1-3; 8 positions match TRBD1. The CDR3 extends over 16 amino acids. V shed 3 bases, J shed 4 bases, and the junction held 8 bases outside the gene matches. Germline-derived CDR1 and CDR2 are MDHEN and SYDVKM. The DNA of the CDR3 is TGTGCCAGCAGTTTGGGGGTGACAGGGGTCGGAAACACCATATATATT. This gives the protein CASSLGVTGVGNTIYI.

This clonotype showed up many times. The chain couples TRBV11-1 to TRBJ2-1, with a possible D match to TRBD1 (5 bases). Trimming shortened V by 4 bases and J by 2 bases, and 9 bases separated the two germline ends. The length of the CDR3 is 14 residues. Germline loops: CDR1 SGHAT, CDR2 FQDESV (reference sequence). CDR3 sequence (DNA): TGTGCCAGCAGCTCGACAGTGACCTACAATGAGCAGTTCTTC. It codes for CASSSTVTYNEQFF.

The CDR3 DNA is TGTGCCAGCAGTTACTCTTCGTCCGGGGGGGACACTGAAGCTTTCTTT. As protein: CASSYSSSGGDTEAFF. The chain couples TRBV6-5 to TRBJ1-1; TRBD1 might be the D (5 bases). The CDR3 extends over 16 amino acids. CDR1 and CDR2 from the germline V gene are MNHEY and SVGAGI. Trimming removed 0 bases at V and 3 bases at J, with 14 bases between.

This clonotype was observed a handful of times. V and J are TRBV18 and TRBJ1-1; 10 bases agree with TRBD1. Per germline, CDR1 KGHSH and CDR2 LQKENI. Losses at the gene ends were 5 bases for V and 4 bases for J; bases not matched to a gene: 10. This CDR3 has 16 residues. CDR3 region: CASSETGGNGGTEAFF. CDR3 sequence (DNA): TGTGCCAGCTCAGAGACAGGGGGCAACGGGGGCACTGAAGCTTTCTTT. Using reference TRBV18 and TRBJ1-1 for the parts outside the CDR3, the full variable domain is NAGVMQNPRHLVRRRGQEARLRCSPMKGHSHVYWYRQLPEEGLKFMVYLQKENIIDESGMPKERFSAEFPKEGPSILRIQQVVRGDSAAYFCASSETGGNGGTEAFFGQGTRLTVV.

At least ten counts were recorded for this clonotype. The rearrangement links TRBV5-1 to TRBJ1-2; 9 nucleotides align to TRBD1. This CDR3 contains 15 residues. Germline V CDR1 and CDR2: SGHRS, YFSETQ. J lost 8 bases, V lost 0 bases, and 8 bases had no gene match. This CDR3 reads CASSLDYRDRAGYTF. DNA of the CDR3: TGCGCCAGCAGCTTGGACTACCGGGACAGGGCAGGCTACACCTTC.

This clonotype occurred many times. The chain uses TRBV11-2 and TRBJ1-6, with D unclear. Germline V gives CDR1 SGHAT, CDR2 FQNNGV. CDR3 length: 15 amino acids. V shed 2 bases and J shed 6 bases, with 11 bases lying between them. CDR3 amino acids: CASSLFRLPNSPLHF. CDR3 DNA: TGTGCCAGCAGCTTATTCAGGCTCCCTAATTCACCCCTCCACTTT.

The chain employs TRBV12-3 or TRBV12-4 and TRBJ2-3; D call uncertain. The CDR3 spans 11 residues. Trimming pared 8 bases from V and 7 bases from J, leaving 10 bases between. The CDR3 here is CASSTRYTQYF. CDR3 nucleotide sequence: TGTGCCAGCTCGACTCGGTATACGCAGTATTTT.

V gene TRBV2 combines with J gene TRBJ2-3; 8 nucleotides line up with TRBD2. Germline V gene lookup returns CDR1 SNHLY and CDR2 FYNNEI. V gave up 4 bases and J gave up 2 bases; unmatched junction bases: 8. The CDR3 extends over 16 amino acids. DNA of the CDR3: TGTGCCAGCAGTGGGTCGGGGGGGGGCCCCACAGATACGCAGTATTTT. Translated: CASSGSGGGPTDTQYF. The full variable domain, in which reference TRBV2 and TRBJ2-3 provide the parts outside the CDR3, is EPEVTQTPSHQVTQMGQEVILRCVPISNHLYFYWYRQILGQKVEFLVSFYNNEISEKSEIFDDQFSVERPDGSNFTLKIRSTKLEDSAMYFCASSGSGGGPTDTQYFGPGTRLTVL.

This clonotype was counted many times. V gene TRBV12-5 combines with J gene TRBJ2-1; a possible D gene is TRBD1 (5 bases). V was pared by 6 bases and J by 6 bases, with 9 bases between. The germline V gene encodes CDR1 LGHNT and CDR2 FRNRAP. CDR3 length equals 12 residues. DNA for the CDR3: TGTGCTAGTGGGTTTAGGGGCAATGAGCAGTTCTTC. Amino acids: CASGFRGNEQFF.

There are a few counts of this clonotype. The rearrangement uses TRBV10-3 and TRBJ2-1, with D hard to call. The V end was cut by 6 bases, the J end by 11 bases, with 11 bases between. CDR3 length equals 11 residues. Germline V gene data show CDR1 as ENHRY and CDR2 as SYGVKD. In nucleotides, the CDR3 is TGTGCCATCAGGGCTTTCCAGCAGCAGTTCTTC. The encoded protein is CAIRAFQQQFF.

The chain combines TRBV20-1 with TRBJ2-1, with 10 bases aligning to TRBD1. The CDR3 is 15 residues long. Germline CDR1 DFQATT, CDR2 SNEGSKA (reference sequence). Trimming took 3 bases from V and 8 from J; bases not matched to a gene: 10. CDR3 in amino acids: CSASALGQGDDEQFF. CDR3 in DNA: TGCAGTGCTAGTGCATTAGGACAGGGGGACGATGAGCAGTTCTTC.

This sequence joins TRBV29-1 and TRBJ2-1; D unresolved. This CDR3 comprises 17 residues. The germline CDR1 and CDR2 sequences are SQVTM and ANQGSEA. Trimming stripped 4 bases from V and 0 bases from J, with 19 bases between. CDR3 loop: CSVGASKVRSSYNEQFF. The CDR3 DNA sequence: TGCAGCGTTGGAGCCTCGAAAGTGCGGAGCTCCTACAATGAGCAGTTCTTC.

The CDR3 protein is CSARDMGGADSPLHF. For the CDR3, the DNA is TGCAGTGCTAGAGATATGGGGGGCGCGGATTCACCCCTCCACTTT. This chain uses TRBV20-1 with TRBJ1-6; TRBD1 might be the D (6 bases). Germline assignment: CDR1 DFQATT and CDR2 SNEGSKA (reference sequence). This CDR3 contains 15 residues. The V end was cut by 0 bases, the J end by 8 bases, with 14 bases between.

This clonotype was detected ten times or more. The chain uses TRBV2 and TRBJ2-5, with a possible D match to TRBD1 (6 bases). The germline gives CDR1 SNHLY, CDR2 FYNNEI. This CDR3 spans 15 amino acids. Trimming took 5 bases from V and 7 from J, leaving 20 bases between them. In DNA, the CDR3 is TGTGCCAGCAGTCCGGTTGGGGCAGGGGAACCGACCCAGTACTTC. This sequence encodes CASSPVGAGEPTQYF.

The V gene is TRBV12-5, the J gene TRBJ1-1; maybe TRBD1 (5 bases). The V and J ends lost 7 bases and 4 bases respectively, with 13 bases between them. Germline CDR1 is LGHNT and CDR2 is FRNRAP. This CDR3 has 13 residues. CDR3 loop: CASALGEATEAFF. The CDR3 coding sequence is TGTGCTAGTGCCCTAGGGGAGGCCACTGAAGCTTTCTTT.

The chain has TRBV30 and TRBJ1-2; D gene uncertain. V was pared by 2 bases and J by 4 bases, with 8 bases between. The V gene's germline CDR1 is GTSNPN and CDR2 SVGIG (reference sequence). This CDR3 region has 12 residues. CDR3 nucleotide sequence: TGTGCCTGGAGTACGGGTTTCTATGGCTACACCTTC. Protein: CAWSTGFYGYTF.

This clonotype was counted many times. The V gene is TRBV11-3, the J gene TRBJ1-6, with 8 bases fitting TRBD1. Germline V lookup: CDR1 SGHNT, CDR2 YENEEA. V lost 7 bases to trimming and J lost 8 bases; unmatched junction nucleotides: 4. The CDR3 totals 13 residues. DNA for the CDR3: TGTGCCAGCACCGAGACAGGGGATTCACCCCTCCACTTT. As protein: CASTETGDSPLHF.